This is a list of T cell receptor beta chains from one sample in a study of blood T cell repertoires in COVID-19. Libraries were prepared by immunoSEQ multiplex PCR; TCRdb keeps only in-frame clonotypes and omits some of them. This sample has roughly 670,000 clones, with 80% to 90% found just once. The sequencing input was peripheral blood. Receptors were obtained from a woman younger than 30 with acute or convalescent COVID-19. The CDR3 runs from the conserved cysteine through the conserved F or W. A D gene is named only where the DNA matches it firmly. Clone size appears in some rows only: once, few, many, or a class for an expanded clone.

d_call j_call clone_size v_call cdr3_aa cdr3_nt
TRBD1 TRBJ1-5 NA TRBV3-1/TRBV3-2 CASSPSDRGNQPQHF TGTGCCAGCAGCCCGTCCGACAGGGGCAATCAGCCCCAGCATTTT
TRBD2 TRBJ2-5 NA TRBV19 CASRRAGGQETQYF TGTGCCAGTAGGAGGGCGGGGGGCCAAGAGACCCAGTACTTC
TRBD1 TRBJ1-1 NA TRBV13 CASSLRRTGYTEAFF TGTGCCAGCAGCTTAAGAAGGACAGGGTACACTGAAGCTTTCTTT
NA TRBJ1-1 NA TRBV30 CAWSVSGVWRNTEAFF TGTGCCTGGAGTGTATCCGGGGTCTGGAGGAACACTGAAGCTTTCTTT
NA TRBJ1-2 NA TRBV30 CAWGSGIRGDIF NA
TRBD1 TRBJ1-3 NA TRBV7-9 CASSLTTGKVYTIYF TGTGCCAGCAGCTTGACGACAGGGAAGGTATATACCATATATTTT
NA TRBJ1-1 once TRBV6-6 CASFILGGTEAFF TGTGCCAGCTTTATCCTGGGGGGCACTGAAGCTTTCTTT
NA TRBJ1-1 NA TRBV9 CASSPRSRETEAFF TGTGCCAGCAGCCCTAGAAGTCGGGAGACTGAAGCTTTCTTT
TRBD2 TRBJ2-7 NA TRBV24-1 CATSDPLAGDPYEQYF TGTGCCACCAGTGACCCCCTAGCGGGGGATCCCTACGAGCAGTACTTC
NA TRBJ2-7 once TRBV4-1 CASSQDWWLTYEQYF TGCGCCAGCAGCCAAGATTGGTGGCTTACCTACGAGCAGTACTTC
TRBD1 TRBJ1-2 NA TRBV3-1/TRBV3-2 CASRMTGTGGNYGYTF TGTGCCAGCAGAATGACCGGGACAGGGGGTAACTATGGCTACACCTTC
NA TRBJ2-3 NA TRBV18 CASSPVYRVQTDTQYF TGTGCCAGCTCACCCGTTTACAGGGTTCAGACAGATACGCAGTATTTT
NA TRBJ1-6 once TRBV12-5 CASALSGGASPLHF TGTGCTAGTGCCCTCTCGGGGGGGGCTTCACCCCTCCACTTT
NA TRBJ2-3 NA TRBV5-1 CASSPRGGLSTDTQYF TGCGCCAGCAGCCCCAGAGGGGGTCTGAGCACAGATACGCAGTATTTT
NA TRBJ2-1 NA TRBV6-5 CASSIGLPDEQFF TGTGCCAGCAGTATCGGACTACCCGATGAGCAGTTCTTC